Below are 9 T cell receptor beta chains sequenced from a single sample in a study of cytotoxic CD8 clonotypes in ibrutinib-treated CLL. Profiling relied on immunoSEQ multiplex PCR, and the TCRdb table lists in-frame clones only, not all of them. The sample holds 40,000 or so clones, roughly 70% seen once. Sequenced here: PBMCs, sampled at disease progression, from a patient treated with ibrutinib. The receptors were gathered from a human donor with chronic lymphocytic leukemia.

CDR3 amino acids: CASSEGVLPSYEQYF. DNA for the CDR3: TGTGCCAGCAGTGAAGGGGTCTTACCCTCCTACGAGCAGTACTTC. The genes are TRBV6-1 and TRBJ2-7; D unclear. There are 15 residues in the CDR3. Trimming removed 1 base at V and 0 bases at J, with 10 bases between. Per the germline V gene, CDR1 is MNHNS and CDR2 is SASEGT.

A note on this clone: This sample also contains other DNA sequences that code for the same CDR3. The chain carries TRBV20-1 and TRBJ1-1; unclear D gene. Germline V gene sequence: CDR1 DFQATT, CDR2 SNEGSKA (reference sequence). V was pared by 5 bases and J by 0 bases, with 4 bases between. The CDR3 has 11 amino acids. For the CDR3, the DNA is TGCAGTGCTCTATTGAACACTGAAGCTTTCTTT. As protein: CSALLNTEAFF.

Only one count was recorded for this clone. The gene calls are TRBV7-8 and TRBJ2-3; TRBD2 matches 14 bases. Germline lookup yields CDR1 SGHVS and CDR2 FQNEAQ. Trimming at V came to 0 bases and at J to 6 bases, leaving 8 bases not matched to a gene. This CDR3 has 18 residues. The CDR3 here is CASSLAAGTSGSMDTQYF. CDR3 coding DNA: TGTGCCAGCAGCTTAGCCGCCGGGACTAGCGGGAGCATGGATACGCAGTATTTT.

The chain combines TRBV11-2 with TRBJ1-4; D is undetermined. V gave up 3 bases and J gave up 0 bases, with 14 bases separating them. CDR3 length equals 17 residues. Per the germline V gene, CDR1 is SGHAT and CDR2 is FQNNGV. The CDR3 is CASSLGGRGSTNEKLFF. CDR3 coding DNA: TGTGCCAGCAGCTTGGGAGGGAGAGGGTCAACTAATGAAAAACTGTTTTTT.

The rearrangement joins TRBV2 to TRBJ1-1; D is uncertain. Trimming cost V 8 bases and J 2 bases, with 15 bases left between them. Germline V gene lookup returns CDR1 SNHLY and CDR2 FYNNEI. The CDR3 consists of 14 residues. CDR3 sequence: CASQVVGINTEAFF. As DNA, the CDR3 is TGTGCCAGCCAGGTGGTGGGGATTAACACTGAAGCTTTCTTT.

The J gene is TRBJ1-5, the V gene TRBV28; no clear D gene. From germline, CDR1 is MDHEN and CDR2 SYDVKM. The CDR3 is made up of 14 amino acids. Trimming took 3 bases from V and 4 from J, leaving 10 bases between them. CDR3 sequence (DNA): TGTGCCAGCAGTTTGATGTCCTTAAATCAGCCCCAGCATTTT. This codes for CASSLMSLNQPQHF.

The V call is TRBV9, the J call TRBJ2-3; D is perhaps TRBD2 (7 bases). Germline V lookup: CDR1 SGDLS, CDR2 YYNGEE. The CDR3 runs 15 residues. V lost 3 bases to trimming and J lost 5 bases, with 16 bases between them. DNA for the CDR3: TGTGCCAGCAGCGAGGGGAGGGGGGCTAAAGATACGCAGTATTTT. Translating gives CASSEGRGAKDTQYF.

This clone was seen more than once but under ten times. The rearrangement links TRBV4-2 to TRBJ2-1; D gene uncertain. Between the trimmed V and J ends, which lost 5 bases and 5 bases, there was a span of 10 bases. This CDR3 has 13 amino acids. From germline, CDR1 is LGHNA and CDR2 YNFKEQ. CDR3 DNA: TGTGCCAGCAGCAACCTCGCTAACAATGAGCAGTTCTTC. Its protein product is CASSNLANNEQFF.

The V gene is TRBV25-1, the J gene TRBJ2-3, with 8 positions matching TRBD1. Germline V gene lookup returns CDR1 MGHDK and CDR2 SYGVNS. This CDR3 has 14 amino acids. Losses at the gene ends were 3 bases for V and 4 bases for J; bases not matched to a gene: 3. Here the CDR3 reads CASSDRTGPDTQYF. The CDR3 DNA sequence: TGTGCCAGCAGTGATCGGACAGGGCCAGATACGCAGTATTTT.